The 23 T cell receptor beta chains listed next were all sequenced from one sample in a study of response to subunit inactivated influenza vaccine. MiXCR was run by TCRdb on the RT-PCR reads, yielding one entry per CDR3 protein. This sample has hundreds of thousands of distinct CDR3 sequences; less than 15% occur once, and the top ten carry less than 8.5%. Sequences were derived from PBMCs from blood, sampled 14 days before vaccination. These receptors were obtained from a man aged 50-60 years who received an inactivated influenza vaccine.

The chain has TRBV12-3 or TRBV12-4 and TRBJ2-1; TRBD2 matches 7 bases. The ends lost 6 bases at V and 8 bases at J; junction bases unmatched: 28. The CDR3 spans 20 residues. The CDR3 DNA follows: TGTGCCAGCAGCTTACATACTATTCCCTCGTGGGGGGGAGGGATCTATGAGCAGTTCTTC. Amino acids: CASSLHTIPSWGGGIYEQFF.

The J gene is TRBJ1-5, the V gene TRBV18; no definite D call. Germline CDR1 KGHSH, CDR2 LQKENI. Trimming shortened V by 6 bases and J by 0 bases, and 9 bases separated the two germline ends. The length of the CDR3 is 14 residues. CDR3 DNA: TGTGCCAGCTCCGGGAAAGATAGCAATCAGCCCCAGCATTTT. Residues: CASSGKDSNQPQHF.

The table lists this clonotype with a few counts. The J gene is TRBJ2-3, the V gene TRBV4-3; 8 bases map to TRBD2. The V and J ends lost 8 bases and 0 bases, in that order; junction bases with no gene match: 4. Looked up from germline, CDR1 is LGHNA and CDR2 is YSLEER. This CDR3 contains 14 residues. The CDR3 DNA is TGCGCCAGCGCGACTAGCGCGAGCACAGATACGCAGTATTTT. It translates to CASATSASTDTQYF.

This clonotype was recorded many times. This sequence joins TRBV20-1 and TRBJ2-7; 7 positions match TRBD1. Germline V gene data show CDR1 as DFQATT and CDR2 as SNEGSKA (reference sequence). CDR3 length: 14 residues. The J segment lost 0 bases and the V segment lost 3 bases, leaving 5 bases of the junction unmatched. The chain's CDR3 is CSASLTGVSYEQYF. The CDR3 bases are TGCAGTGCTAGTCTAACAGGGGTCTCCTACGAGCAGTACTTC.

CDR3 coding DNA: TGTGCCAGCAGTCGAGGCGGACTTGAGGGTAGCAGCCAAGAGACCCAGTACTTC. It translates to CASSRGGLEGSSQETQYF. The chain recombines TRBV28 with TRBJ2-5; D might be TRBD2 (5 bases). The CDR3 contains 18 residues. Germline values: CDR1 MDHEN, CDR2 SYDVKM. V was shortened by 5 bases and J by 1 base, with 23 bases between the two germline ends. Full variable domain (missing parts from reference TRBV28 and TRBJ2-5): DVKVTQSSRYLVKRTGEKVFLECVQDMDHENMFWYRQDPGLGLRLIYFSYDVKMKEKGDIPEGYSVSREKKERFSLILESASTNQTSMYLCASSRGGLEGSSQETQYFGPGTRLLVL.

This clonotype occurred many times. This chain links TRBV4-3 with TRBJ2-5; 8 nucleotides match TRBD1. Germline CDR1 reads LGHNA; CDR2 reads YSLEER. The V and J ends lost 6 bases and 5 bases, in that order; junction bases with no gene match: 11. The CDR3 has 15 residues. The CDR3 loop reads CASSLEDRAGETQYF. CDR3 coding DNA: TGCGCCAGCAGTCTTGAGGACAGGGCTGGGGAGACCCAGTACTTC.

In this sample, this clonotype turned up a few times. This sequence joins TRBV7-9 and TRBJ1-4, with TRBD1 matching 11 bases. The trim removed 5 bases at V and 8 bases at J, leaving 13 bases unmatched. The CDR3 is 17 residues long. CDR1 SEHNR and CDR2 FQNEAQ come from the germline V gene (reference sequence). The CDR3 DNA reads as TGTGCCAGCAGCACGCACTATACCCGGGACAGGGGGGAAAAACTGTTTTTT. Amino acid sequence: CASSTHYTRDRGEKLFF.

The sample holds one count of this clonotype. At one end the junction does not follow the germline gene, possibly because of a read error. V usage is TRBV20-1 and J usage is TRBJ1-1; D remains unclear. The CDR3 totals 12 residues. Germline V CDR1 and CDR2: DFQATT, SNEGSKA (reference sequence). CDR3 nucleotides: TGCCGGGTCGGTACCTCGAACACTGAAGCTTTGTTT. It encodes CRVGTSNTEALF.

This sequence joins TRBV28 and TRBJ2-5; D remains ambiguous. The CDR3 is 11 amino acids. Germline-derived CDR1 and CDR2 are MDHEN and SYDVKM. The CDR3 here is CASMGQETQYF. The CDR3 nucleotides read TGTGCTTCGATGGGCCAAGAGACCCAGTACTTC.

The chain couples TRBV5-1 to TRBJ2-5; D is undetermined. Trimming shortened V by 0 bases and J by 2 bases, and 11 bases separated the two germline ends. The CDR3 consists of 15 residues. Germline CDR1 reads SGHRS; CDR2 reads YFSETQ. The DNA of the CDR3 is TGCGCCAGCAGCTTGGTCGGCAAGCTTCAAGAGACCCAGTACTTC. As protein: CASSLVGKLQETQYF.

The rearrangement links TRBV12-3 or TRBV12-4 to TRBJ2-3; D is uncertain. The CDR3 is made up of 14 amino acids. The germline V and J ends were trimmed by 6 bases and 3 bases, with 13 bases remaining between them. The CDR3 here is CASRTPAGTDTQYF. CDR3 bases: TGTGCCAGCAGAACCCCGGCAGGAACAGATACGCAGTATTTT.

This clonotype was counted a few times. The chain is built from TRBV24-1 and TRBJ1-2, with 9 bases fitting TRBD1. The CDR3 consists of 16 residues. The germline gives CDR1 KGHDR, CDR2 SFDVKD. V shed 2 bases and J 4 bases; nucleotides not matched to a gene: 7. CDR3 in amino acids: CATSDSRGQGAYGYTF. Written as DNA, the CDR3 is TGTGCCACCAGTGATTCCCGGGGACAGGGTGCCTATGGCTACACCTTC.

The J gene is TRBJ2-1, the V gene TRBV4-3; D is undetermined. V was cut by 0 bases and J by 7 bases, with 7 bases left in between. The CDR3 contains 13 residues. In germline, CDR1 is LGHNA, CDR2 YSLEER. Written as DNA, the CDR3 is TGCGCCAGCAGCCAAGACTGGCGGAATGAGCAGTTCTTC. Translation: CASSQDWRNEQFF.

This clonotype was counted ten times or more. J is TRBJ2-1 and V is TRBV2; 11 nucleotides line up with TRBD2. CDR1 is SNHLY, CDR2 FYNNEI, per germline. The CDR3 covers 16 residues. V was clipped by 6 bases and J by 7 bases; unmatched bases: 11. For the CDR3, the DNA is TGTGCCAGCAGCATTAGCGGGGGGGCGGTTGGTAATGAGCAGTTCTTC. This gives the protein CASSISGGAVGNEQFF.

This chain joins TRBV7-8 and TRBJ2-5, with D maybe TRBD2 (5 bases). V was trimmed by 4 bases and J by 5 bases, leaving 14 bases between them. The CDR3 contains 14 residues. From germline, CDR1 is SGHVS and CDR2 FQNEAQ. DNA of the CDR3: TGTGCCAGCAGCTCGGCGAGGGTGCTGGAGACCCAGTACTTC. Its translation is CASSSARVLETQYF.

This clonotype came up many times. The genes are TRBV10-3 and TRBJ2-6; possible D gene TRBD2, 6 bases. The germline V and J ends were trimmed by 0 bases and 2 bases, with 17 bases remaining between them. The germline V gene has CDR1 ENHRY and CDR2 SYGVKD. This CDR3 has 19 amino acids. CDR3 coding DNA: TGTGCCATCAGTGAGTCGATTGGAGGGGAATTTCCTGGGGCCAACGTCCTGACTTTC. Protein product: CAISESIGGEFPGANVLTF.

This clonotype occurred a few times. This chain connects TRBV6-5 to TRBJ1-5; TRBD1 matches 7 bases. The CDR3 sequence is 15 residues long. V shed 4 bases, J shed 3 bases, and the junction held 6 bases outside the gene matches. Germline V gene data show CDR1 as MNHEY and CDR2 as SVGAGI. CDR3 nucleotide sequence: TGTGCCAGCAGTTCCCGCGACAGGGACAATCAGCCCCAGCATTTT. This translates into CASSSRDRDNQPQHF.

This clonotype was seen repeatedly, ten times or more. J is TRBJ2-2 and V is TRBV7-3; 7 bases map to TRBD1. CDR3 length: 16 amino acids. CDR1 SGHTA and CDR2 FQGTGA come from the germline V gene. The V segment lost 2 bases and the J segment 1 base; nucleotides outside the gene matches: 4. Written as DNA, the CDR3 is TGTGCCAGCAGCTTATCCGGGACAGAGAACACCGGGGAGCTGTTTTTT. Protein product: CASSLSGTENTGELFF.

This clonotype occurred a few times. V is TRBV20-1 and J is TRBJ1-5; D not resolved. This CDR3 has 13 residues. CDR1 and CDR2 from the germline V gene are DFQATT and SNEGSKA (reference sequence). V dropped 5 bases and J dropped 7 bases, with 15 bases sitting between them. For the CDR3, the DNA is TGCAGTGCTGCCGCCCAGAGTCCCCAGCCCCAGCATTTT. Residues: CSAAAQSPQPQHF.

The chain recombines TRBV9 with TRBJ2-3; 8 nucleotides agree with TRBD2. After removal of 0 bases from V and 0 bases from J, the junction contained 3 bases not matched to a gene. Germline values: CDR1 SGDLS, CDR2 YYNGEE. The CDR3 covers 16 residues. CDR3 sequence reads: CASSVGASGSTDTQYF. In DNA form, the CDR3 reads TGTGCCAGCAGCGTAGGGGCTAGCGGGAGCACAGATACGCAGTATTTT.

CDR3 bases: TGTGCCATCAGTGAGGGAGGGTTCTACGAGCAGTACTTC. It yields the protein CAISEGGFYEQYF. V is TRBV10-3 and J is TRBJ2-7; D is perhaps TRBD2 (6 bases). Germline loops: CDR1 ENHRY, CDR2 SYGVKD. With 2 bases removed from V and 3 bases from J, the gap between germline ends came to 8 bases. The CDR3 covers 13 residues.

The gene calls are TRBV10-3 and TRBJ2-5; 10 bases are shared with TRBD2. This CDR3 has 16 residues. Germline V gene data show CDR1 as ENHRY and CDR2 as SYGVKD. V dropped 3 bases and J dropped 5; count of bases not matched to a gene: 9. The CDR3 reads CAISERRAGGHETQYF. The CDR3 nucleotides read TGTGCCATCAGTGAACGGCGAGCGGGGGGGCACGAGACCCAGTACTTC.

The V call is TRBV7-8, the J call TRBJ2-5; D not certain. This CDR3 spans 13 amino acids. Trimming removed 1 base from V and 5 bases from J, with 8 bases in between. Germline CDR1 SGHVS, CDR2 FQNEAQ. The CDR3 bases are TGTGCCAGCAGCTTAGAGGCATGGGAGACCCAGTACTTC. It is translated as CASSLEAWETQYF.